Detailed here is one TCR beta chain. The CDR3 length is 16 residues. From germline, CDR1 is MNHNS and CDR2 SASEGT. V shed 3 bases, J shed 1 base, and the junction held 6 bases outside the gene matches. The data belong to a study of blood T cell repertoires in COVID-19. Profiled with immunoSEQ multiplex PCR; TCRdb holds only in-frame clones, not every one. This sample carries around 83,000 clones, roughly 84% of them seen once, and the ten largest clones take 14%. This sequence joins TRBV6-1 and TRBJ2-1; 7 bases are shared with TRBD2. The receptor comes from a woman in her 70s with acute or convalescent COVID-19. The specimen sequenced was peripheral blood. This CDR3 is CASSDTGRGSYNEQFF. The CDR3 nucleotides read TGTGCCAGCAGTGATACGGGGAGGGGATCCTACAATGAGCAGTTCTTC.